This T cell receptor (beta chain) was observed in a study of blood T cells in healthy people across ages. Findings and limits, study-wide: The recorded TCR beta diversity per million T cells decreased in a roughly linear manner with age.

This CDR3 is 14 amino acids long. Trimming took 6 bases from V and 0 from J, leaving 14 bases between them. Germline CDR1 SQVTM, CDR2 ANQGSEA. This clonotype was counted only a few times. Its specificity is unknown. Combining a sample-barcoded 5' primer with a J-beta primer mix, a second PCR ran for roughly 7 to 11 cycles. TCRdb redid the calling of the 5' RACE reads with MiXCR, one entry per CDR3 protein. The table lists about 1.7 million distinct CDR3 sequences, about 30% of them singletons. V gene TRBV29-1 combines with J gene TRBJ1-2, with TRBD1 as a possible D gene (6 bases). This TCR was recovered from a woman aged 25 to 39 in good health. The source material was blood. The CDR3 here is CSVGGPLANYGYTF. Here the CDR3 DNA reads TGCAGCGTGGGGGGGCCGTTAGCTAACTATGGCTACACCTTC.